A selection of T cell receptor beta chains follows, all from one sample in a study of T cell repertoires in cytomegalovirus infection. TCRdb reprocessed the reads via MiXCR and lists one record per CDR3 protein. The sample shows 900,000 to 950,000 distinct CDR3 sequences, 30% to 40% of them seen only once. No antigen has been assigned to these receptors. Sample: cultured CD8+ T cells from PBMCs, taken from culture after CMV antigen stimulation. The receptors originated from a human donor in good health (CMV status not recorded). Some clones in this sample may be carry-over from other donors' samples. Both conserved end residues are part of each CDR3. The D gene is left open where the match is weak. For some rows the clone size is stated as once, few or many, or as a class when expanded; others skip it.

TRBV9	TRBJ1-1	NA	TRBD1	CASSVEANRGNTEAFF	TGTGCCAGCAGCGTAGAGGCTAACAGGGGTAACACTGAAGCTTTCTTT
TRBV27	TRBJ2-1	NA	TRBD2	CASSDLAGTYNEQFF	TGTGCCAGCAGCGACCTAGCGGGGACCTACAATGAGCAGTTCTTC
TRBV11-3	TRBJ2-1	few	TRBD2	CASSSMTSGTYNEQFF	TGTGCCAGCAGCTCCATGACTAGCGGAACCTACAATGAGCAGTTCTTC
TRBV6-2/TRBV6-3	TRBJ1-1	few	TRBD1	CASNPRTGKNTEAFF	TGTGCCAGCAATCCAAGGACAGGGAAAAACACTGAAGCTTTCTTT
TRBV6-7	TRBJ1-1	NA	NA	CASSYSIRTDNTEAFF	TGTGCCAGCAGTTACTCGATTCGGACAGATAACACTGAAGCTTTCTTT
TRBV7-6	TRBJ2-5	many	NA	CASSHWEVPQETQYF	TGTGCCAGCAGCCATTGGGAGGTGCCCCAAGAGACCCAGTACTTC
TRBV18	TRBJ1-3	once	NA	CASSPDSIFGNTIYF	TGTGCCAGCTCACCGGACAGCATTTTTGGAAACACCATATATTTT
TRBV7-7	TRBJ2-1	many	NA	CASSPGGPIYNEQFF	TGTGCTAGCAGCCCCGGGGGGCCGATTTACAATGAGCAGTTCTTC
TRBV11-2	TRBJ2-2	NA	NA	CASSFSTGGLFF	TGTGCCAGCAGCTTTTCCACCGGGGGGCTGTTTTTT
TRBV7-6	TRBJ2-3	many	NA	CASSLKEGNTDTQYF	TGTGCCAGCAGCTTAAAAGAGGGCAACACAGATACGCAGTATTTT
TRBV27	TRBJ1-1	NA	TRBD1	CASTRQGQNTEAFF	TGTGCCAGCACCAGACAGGGACAGAACACTGAAGCTTTCTTT
TRBV27	TRBJ2-7	NA	TRBD2	CASSPRGRVMHEQYF	TGTGCCAGCAGTCCCCGCGGGAGGGTGATGCACGAGCAGTACTTC
TRBV6-5	TRBJ2-1	NA	NA	CASSYRAGGEQFF	TGTGCCAGCAGTTACCGAGCGGGCGGTGAGCAGTTCTTC
TRBV14	TRBJ1-1	NA	NA	CASSRVVQRDTEAFF	TGTGCCAGCAGCCGGGTGGTCCAGAGGGACACTGAAGCTTTCTTT
TRBV19	TRBJ1-1	NA	NA	CATNMGITVFTEAFF	TGTGCCACTAACATGGGAATTACAGTGTTCACTGAAGCTTTCTTT
TRBV7-2	TRBJ2-7	few	NA	CASSLFAGYEQYF	TGTGCCAGCAGCTTATTTGCGGGGTACGAGCAGTACTTC
TRBV11-1	TRBJ1-6	few	NA	CASSPLAAGAPLHF	TGTGCCAGCAGCCCCCTCGCTGCTGGGGCACCCCTCCACTTT
TRBV7-6	TRBJ2-7	NA	NA	CASSCHLRDRAGYEQYF	TGTGCCAGCAGCTGCCATCTAAGGGACCGCGCAGGCTACGAGCAGTACTTC
TRBV27	TRBJ2-7	many	NA	CASSFYGYEQYF	TGTGCCAGCAGTTTCTACGGGTACGAGCAGTACTTC
TRBV11-3	TRBJ2-6	NA	TRBD1	CASPRAGQDSSGANVLTF	TGTGCCAGCCCCCGGGCGGGACAGGATTCCTCTGGGGCCAACGTCCTGACTTTC
TRBV27	TRBJ1-6	few	TRBD1	CASRTGTQGSPLHF	TGTGCCAGCAGGACAGGGACACAGGGTTCACCCCTCCACTTT
TRBV19	TRBJ1-1	NA	NA	CASMISLGTEAFF	TGTGCCAGTATGATCTCCCTGGGGACTGAAGCTTTCTTT
TRBV19	TRBJ2-1	NA	NA	CASSGRLGGVYEQFF	TGTGCCAGTAGTGGCCGCCTAGGGGGGGTGTATGAGCAGTTCTTC
TRBV24-1	TRBJ2-2	few	NA	CATQAFGGELFF	TGTGCCACCCAAGCCTTCGGCGGGGAGCTGTTTTTT
TRBV7-6	TRBJ1-1	many	NA	CASSPWGGPRGTEAFF	TGTGCCAGCAGCCCCTGGGGAGGGCCGAGAGGAACTGAAGCTTTCTTT
TRBV24-1	TRBJ2-2	NA	TRBD1	CATSDPDRGLNTGELFF	TGTGCCACCAGTGACCCCGACAGGGGGCTTAACACCGGGGAGCTGTTTTTT
TRBV6-2/TRBV6-3	TRBJ2-1	NA	NA	CASSYGLGRYEQFF	TGTGCCAGCAGTTACGGTTTAGGGCGGTATGAGCAGTTCTTC
TRBV27	TRBJ2-1	many	TRBD2	CASRPGLAGGYEQFF	TGTGCCAGCAGACCAGGACTAGCGGGGGGCTATGAGCAGTTCTTC
TRBV10-3	TRBJ2-3	NA	TRBD1	CAISGRGLGTDTQYF	TGTGCCATCAGTGGCAGGGGGCTTGGCACAGATACGCAGTATTTT
TRBV7-9	TRBJ1-1	few	TRBD1	CASSEQGAVAFF	TGTGCCAGCAGCGAACAGGGGGCCGTAGCTTTCTTT
TRBV4-1	TRBJ1-2	few	NA	CASSQEGEANYGYTF	TGCGCCAGCAGCCAAGAAGGGGAAGCTAACTATGGCTACACCTTC
TRBV15	TRBJ2-7	NA	NA	CVTSRDRGSFEQYF	TGTGTCACCAGCAGAGATCGGGGATCTTTCGAGCAGTACTTC
TRBV10-3	TRBJ2-2	few	NA	CAISPDNLPNTGELFF	TGTGCCATCAGTCCGGACAACCTGCCGAACACCGGGGAGCTGTTTTTT
TRBV27	TRBJ2-7	NA	NA	CASSSFDGSYEQYF	TGTGCCAGCAGTTCTTTCGATGGGTCCTACGAGCAGTACTTC
TRBV23-1	TRBJ1-4	NA	TRBD1	CASSQAGTGALNEKLFF	TGCGCCAGCAGTCAAGCGGGAACAGGGGCGCTTAATGAAAAACTGTTTTTT
TRBV27	TRBJ1-1	NA	NA	CASSSSDRAAEAFF	NA
TRBV28	TRBJ1-5	many	NA	CASSLVVSNQPQHF	TGTGCCAGCAGTTTAGTCGTTAGCAATCAGCCCCAGCATTTT
TRBV7-9	TRBJ1-2	many	NA	CASSLAQGPGDGYTF	TGTGCCAGCAGCTTAGCCCAAGGACCCGGAGACGGCTACACCTTC
TRBV14	TRBJ2-1	NA	TRBD2	CASSHARMGPSGGAYNEQFF	TGTGCCAGCAGCCATGCTCGTATGGGACCCTCGGGGGGAGCCTACAATGAGCAGTTCTTC
TRBV6-8	TRBJ2-2	few	TRBD2	CASRFSGGPTGELFF	TGTGCCAGCAGATTTAGCGGGGGGCCAACCGGGGAGCTGTTTTTT
TRBV9	TRBJ1-6	few	NA	CASSVAIGLGNSPLHF	TGTGCCAGCAGCGTAGCGATTGGACTTGGGAATTCACCCCTCCACTTT
TRBV28	TRBJ2-3	NA	TRBD1	CASSRGQGGPDTQYF	TGTGCCAGCAGCCGGGGACAGGGGGGCCCAGATACGCAGTATTTT
TRBV7-8	TRBJ2-3	few	NA	CASSSGISRTDTQYF	TGTGCCAGCAGCTCGGGGATATCCCGCACAGATACGCAGTATTTT
TRBV10-2	TRBJ2-1	NA	NA	CASTAGANEQFF	TGCGCCAGCACCGCAGGGGCAAATGAGCAGTTCTTC
TRBV4-1	TRBJ2-3	NA	TRBD2	CASSQPSGTSGGGTDTQYF	TGCGCCAGCAGCCAACCCTCTGGGACTAGCGGGGGGGGCACAGATACGCAGTATTTT
TRBV27	TRBJ1-6	few	NA	CASSFLTGRNSPLHF	TGTGCCAGCAGTTTTCTTACAGGGAGGAATTCACCCCTCCACTTT
TRBV7-8	TRBJ2-5	NA	TRBD1	CASSWGTGAYKTQYF	TGTGCCAGCAGCTGGGGGACAGGGGCGTATAAGACCCAGTACTTC
TRBV7-6	TRBJ2-3	many	TRBD1	CASSFGQEVTDTQYF	TGTGCCAGCAGCTTCGGACAGGAGGTCACAGATACGCAGTATTTT
TRBV6-6	TRBJ1-6	NA	NA	CASLFPATFYNSPLHF	TGTGCCAGCCTGTTCCCGGCTACCTTCTATAATTCACCCCTCCACTTT
TRBV6-2/TRBV6-3	TRBJ2-1	NA	NA	CASTLEGGEGQFF	TGTGCCAGCACCCTCGAGGGGGGCGAGGGGCAGTTCTTC